The present entry profiles one T cell receptor beta chain with its context. Original analysis: Cell counts per sample came from amplifying reference gene primers. Here immunoSEQ multiplex PCR was the method, and the copy in TCRdb shows in-frame clones only, minus some. V, J and clone size are taken as reported in that table, and D and trimming were inferred from the DNA itself. The table lists about 140,000 clones, about three quarters of them singletons. This entry comes from a study of blood T cell repertoires in COVID-19. About the research overall: Samples of COVID-19 (acute and convalescent) were obtained from the United States, Italy and Spain. T cells, B-cell-depleted T cells, or PBMCs provided the cDNA or gDNA that served as material.

This clonotype originated in a man aged 50 to 59 with acute or convalescent COVID-19. What was sequenced was peripheral blood.

The CDR3, as DNA: TGTGCCAGCAGAGTGGGGGGGGCGAAAGGCAATCAGCCCCAGCATTTT. Protein sequence: CASRVGGAKGNQPQHF. V and J are TRBV28 and TRBJ1-5; perhaps TRBD1 as D (6 bases). The CDR3 has 16 amino acids. CDR1 and CDR2 (germline): MDHEN, SYDVKM. With 6 bases removed from V and 2 bases from J, the gap between germline ends came to 17 bases.